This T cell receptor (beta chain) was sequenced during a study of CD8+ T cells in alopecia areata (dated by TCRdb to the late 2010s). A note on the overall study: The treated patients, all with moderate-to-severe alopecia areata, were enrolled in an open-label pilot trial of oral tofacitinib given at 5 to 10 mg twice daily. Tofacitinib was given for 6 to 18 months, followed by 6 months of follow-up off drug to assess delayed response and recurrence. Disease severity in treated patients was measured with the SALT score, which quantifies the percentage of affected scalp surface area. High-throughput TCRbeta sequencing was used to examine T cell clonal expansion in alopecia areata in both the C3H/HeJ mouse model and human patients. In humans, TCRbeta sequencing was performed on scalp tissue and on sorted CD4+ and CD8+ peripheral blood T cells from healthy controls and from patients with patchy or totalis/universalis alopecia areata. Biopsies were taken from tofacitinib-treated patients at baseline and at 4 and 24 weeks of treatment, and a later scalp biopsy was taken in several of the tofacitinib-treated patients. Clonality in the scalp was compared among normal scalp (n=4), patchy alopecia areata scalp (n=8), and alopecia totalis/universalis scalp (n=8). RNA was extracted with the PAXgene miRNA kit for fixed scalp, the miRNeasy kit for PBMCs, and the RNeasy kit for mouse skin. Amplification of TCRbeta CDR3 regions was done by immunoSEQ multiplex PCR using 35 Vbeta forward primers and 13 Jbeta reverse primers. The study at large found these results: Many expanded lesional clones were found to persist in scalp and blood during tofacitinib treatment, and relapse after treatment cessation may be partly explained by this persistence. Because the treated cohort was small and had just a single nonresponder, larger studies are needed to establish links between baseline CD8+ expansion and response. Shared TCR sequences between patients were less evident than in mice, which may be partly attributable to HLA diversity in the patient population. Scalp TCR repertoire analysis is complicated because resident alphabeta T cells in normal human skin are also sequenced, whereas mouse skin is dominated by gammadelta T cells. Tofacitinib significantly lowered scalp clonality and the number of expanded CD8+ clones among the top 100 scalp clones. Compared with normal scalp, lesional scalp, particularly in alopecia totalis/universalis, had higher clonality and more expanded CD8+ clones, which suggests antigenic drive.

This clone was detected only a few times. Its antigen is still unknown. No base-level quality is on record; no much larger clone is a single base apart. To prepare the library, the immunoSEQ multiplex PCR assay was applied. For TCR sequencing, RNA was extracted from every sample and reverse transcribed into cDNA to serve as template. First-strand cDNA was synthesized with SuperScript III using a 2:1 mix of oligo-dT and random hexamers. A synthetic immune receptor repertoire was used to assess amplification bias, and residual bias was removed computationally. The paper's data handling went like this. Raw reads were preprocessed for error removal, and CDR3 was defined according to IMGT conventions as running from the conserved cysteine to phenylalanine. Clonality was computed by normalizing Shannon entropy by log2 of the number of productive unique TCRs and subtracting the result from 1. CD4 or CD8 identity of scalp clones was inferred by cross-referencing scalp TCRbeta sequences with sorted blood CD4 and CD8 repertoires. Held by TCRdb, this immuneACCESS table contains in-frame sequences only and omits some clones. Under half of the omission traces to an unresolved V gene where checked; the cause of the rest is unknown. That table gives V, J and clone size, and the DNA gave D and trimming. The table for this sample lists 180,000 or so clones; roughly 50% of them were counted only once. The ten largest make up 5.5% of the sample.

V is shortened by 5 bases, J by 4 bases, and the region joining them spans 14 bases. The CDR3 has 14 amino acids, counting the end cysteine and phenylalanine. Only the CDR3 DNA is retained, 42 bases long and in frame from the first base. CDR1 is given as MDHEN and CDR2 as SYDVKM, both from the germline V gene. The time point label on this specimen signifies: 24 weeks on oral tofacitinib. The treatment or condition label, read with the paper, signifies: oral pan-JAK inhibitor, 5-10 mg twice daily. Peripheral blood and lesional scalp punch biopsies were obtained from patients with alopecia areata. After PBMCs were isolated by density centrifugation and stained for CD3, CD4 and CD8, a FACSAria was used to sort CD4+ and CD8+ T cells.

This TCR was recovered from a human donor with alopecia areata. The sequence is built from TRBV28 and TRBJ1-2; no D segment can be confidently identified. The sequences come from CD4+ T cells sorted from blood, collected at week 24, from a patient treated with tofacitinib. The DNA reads TGTGCCAGCAGTGGCCATAGGCAGGTCTATGGCTACACCTTC. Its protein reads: CASSGHRQVYGYTF.